Listed here are 9 T cell receptor beta chains from one sample, sequenced in a study of human T cells and chemical hapten exposure. TCRdb called the RACE reads again in MiXCR, with one record for every CDR3 protein. The sample records about 96,000 distinct CDR3 sequences, about 9.3% being singletons. Described time point: patch test 2, 6 weeks after DPC sensitization. Treatment noted: therapeutic diphenylcyclopropenone sensitization with weekly scalp DPC. The input for sequencing was whole blood, taken in connection with sensitization to the hapten diphenylcyclopropenone (DPC). These receptors came from a woman between 40 and 55 years old with alopecia areata. Some clones in this sample may be carry-over from other donors' samples.

This clonotype was seen more than once but under ten times. This chain uses TRBV11-2 with TRBJ2-1; TRBD2 matches 14 bases. This CDR3 region has 19 residues. After removal of 4 bases from V and 3 bases from J, the junction contained 11 bases not matched to a gene. From germline, CDR1 is SGHAT and CDR2 FQNNGV. As DNA, the CDR3 is TGTGCCAGCAGCTCTCGACTAGCGGGAGGGCCAGTTGGCTACAATGAGCAGTTCTTC. It is translated as CASSSRLAGGPVGYNEQFF.

This clonotype appeared a few times. CDR3 coding DNA: TGTGCCAGCAGTTTATCAGCGCTACCCCTCGAGCAGTACTTC. Its translation is CASSLSALPLEQYF. The V gene is TRBV27, the J gene TRBJ2-7; no definite D call. Trimming removed 0 bases at V and 6 bases at J, with 12 bases between. Germline V gene data show CDR1 as MNHEY and CDR2 as SMNVEV (reference sequence). This CDR3 region has 14 residues.

This clonotype was found many times. The J gene is TRBJ2-1, the V gene TRBV4-2, with 11 positions matching TRBD2. Per the germline V gene, CDR1 is LGHNA and CDR2 is YNFKEQ. The CDR3 covers 18 residues. The trim removed 4 bases at V and 4 bases at J, leaving 12 bases unmatched. In nucleotides, the CDR3 is TGTGCCAGCAGCCGCGGGACTAGCGGAGGGAGGGATTACAATGAGCAGTTCTTC. This encodes CASSRGTSGGRDYNEQFF.

This clonotype was observed many times. J is TRBJ1-3 and V is TRBV6-2 or TRBV6-3; no clear D. The germline gives CDR1 MNHEY, CDR2 SVGEGT. The CDR3 is 13 amino acids. Trimming removed 10 bases at V and 0 bases at J, with 10 bases between. The CDR3 nucleotides read TGTGCCACGCTCGCGGGCTCTGGAAACACCATATATTTT. It specifies CATLAGSGNTIYF.

The chain employs TRBV6-6 and TRBJ1-1; 7 nucleotides line up with TRBD1. With 5 bases clipped from V and 1 base from J, the junction kept 10 bases outside the gene matches. Per the germline V gene, CDR1 is MNHNY and CDR2 is SVGAGI (reference sequence). This CDR3 spans 16 amino acids. Here the CDR3 reads CASSARGLSSNTEAFF. Written as DNA, the CDR3 is TGTGCCAGCAGTGCCAGGGGGTTGTCGTCGAACACTGAAGCTTTCTTT.

The V gene is TRBV28, the J gene TRBJ2-7; D is ambiguous. V lost 6 bases and J lost 5, with 5 bases in between. There are 10 residues in the CDR3. Germline CDR1 reads MDHEN; CDR2 reads SYDVKM. CDR3: CASSQHEQYF. For the CDR3, the DNA is TGTGCCAGCAGCCAACACGAGCAGTACTTC.

This clonotype has a count of ten or more. The CDR3 is CASSVTGGFSETQYF. The CDR3 DNA sequence: TGTGCCAGCAGCGTAACGGGGGGTTTCTCAGAGACCCAGTACTTC. The chain carries TRBV9 and TRBJ2-5; the match to TRBD2 covers 7 bases. The CDR3 consists of 15 residues. V gave up 1 base and J gave up 4 bases; unmatched junction bases: 7. From germline, CDR1 is SGDLS and CDR2 YYNGEE.

The sample holds many counts of this clonotype. The chain is built from TRBV7-8 and TRBJ2-7; 7 nucleotides match TRBD1. Germline CDR1 and CDR2: SGHVS and FQNEAQ. Trimming took 7 bases from V and 0 from J; bases not matched to a gene: 18. The CDR3 length is 18 residues. The CDR3 DNA follows: TGTGCCAGCAACTCGACGAGGGGACAGCCTCTTTTCTCCTACGAGCAGTACTTC. Its protein product is CASNSTRGQPLFSYEQYF.

The CDR3 DNA reads as TGTGCCAGCAGTTCTTTCCGCCACCCCGGGGGAATATACGAGCAGTACTTC. Protein product: CASSSFRHPGGIYEQYF. The gene calls are TRBV12-3 or TRBV12-4 and TRBJ2-7; maybe TRBD2 (6 bases). The CDR3 runs to 17 residues. Trimming removed 4 bases at V and 4 bases at J, with 23 bases between.